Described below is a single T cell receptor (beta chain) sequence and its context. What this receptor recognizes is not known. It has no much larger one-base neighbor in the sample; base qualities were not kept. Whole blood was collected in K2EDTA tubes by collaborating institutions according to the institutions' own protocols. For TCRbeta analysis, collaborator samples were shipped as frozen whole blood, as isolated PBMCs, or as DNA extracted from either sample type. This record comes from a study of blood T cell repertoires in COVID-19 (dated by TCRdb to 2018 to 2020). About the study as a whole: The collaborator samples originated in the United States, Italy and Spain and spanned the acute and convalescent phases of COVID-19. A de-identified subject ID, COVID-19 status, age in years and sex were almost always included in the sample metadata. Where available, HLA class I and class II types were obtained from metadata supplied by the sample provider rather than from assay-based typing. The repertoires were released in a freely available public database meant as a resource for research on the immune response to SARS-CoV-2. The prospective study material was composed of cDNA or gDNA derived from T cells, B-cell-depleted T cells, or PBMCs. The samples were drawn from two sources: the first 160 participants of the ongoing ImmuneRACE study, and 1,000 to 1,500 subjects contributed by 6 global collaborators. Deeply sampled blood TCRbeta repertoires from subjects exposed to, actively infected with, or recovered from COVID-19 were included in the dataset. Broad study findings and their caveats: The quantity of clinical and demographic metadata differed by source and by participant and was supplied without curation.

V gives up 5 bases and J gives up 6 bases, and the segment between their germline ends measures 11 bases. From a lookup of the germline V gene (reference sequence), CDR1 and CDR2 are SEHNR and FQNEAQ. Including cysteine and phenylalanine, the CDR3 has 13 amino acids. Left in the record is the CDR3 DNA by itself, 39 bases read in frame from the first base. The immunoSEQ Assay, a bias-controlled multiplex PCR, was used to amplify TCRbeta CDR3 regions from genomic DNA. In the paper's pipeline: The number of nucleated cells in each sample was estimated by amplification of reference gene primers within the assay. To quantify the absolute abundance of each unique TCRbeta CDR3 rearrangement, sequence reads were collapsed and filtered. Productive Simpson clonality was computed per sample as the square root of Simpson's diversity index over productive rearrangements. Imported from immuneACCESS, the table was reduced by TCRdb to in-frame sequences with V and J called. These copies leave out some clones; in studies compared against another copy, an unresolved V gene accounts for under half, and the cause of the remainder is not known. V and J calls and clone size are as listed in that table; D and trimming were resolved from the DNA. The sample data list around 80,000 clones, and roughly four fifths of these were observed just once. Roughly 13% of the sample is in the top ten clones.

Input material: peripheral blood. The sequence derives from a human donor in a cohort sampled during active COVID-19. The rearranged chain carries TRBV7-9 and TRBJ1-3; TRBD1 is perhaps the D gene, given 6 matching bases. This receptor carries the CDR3 CASSLDSKNTIYF. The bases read TGTGCCAGCAGCCTGGACAGTAAAAACACCATATATTTT.